The 8 T cell receptor beta chains presented below share a single source sample, sequenced in a study of CD8+CD57+ T cells in acquired aplastic anemia. Sequencing involved patients with CD8+CD57+ cell expansion previously shown by flow cytometry. The study profiled TCR beta VDJ and CDR3 using genomic DNA as template. One entry per CDR3 protein, called by TCRdb with MiXCR from the reads. The data show 200,000 or so distinct CDR3 sequences, with around 45% seen just once and approximately 9.4% held by the top ten. Input material: sorted CD4+, CD8+, or CD8+CD57+ T cells (not recorded which) from PBMCs. These receptors were collected from a human donor with aplastic anemia.

Turning to this clonotype: The junction and the germline gene differ at one end; a read error may be behind it. This sequence joins TRBV6-2 or TRBV6-3 and TRBJ2-5; tentatively, D is TRBD1 (6 bases). CDR1 and CDR2 (germline): MNHEY, SVGEGT. The CDR3 is made up of 13 amino acids. CDR3 DNA sequence: TGTGCCAGCAGTTACGTCAGGGGAGAGACCCATTACTTC. This encodes CASSYVRGETHYF.

In this sample, this clonotype turned up many times. The rearrangement uses TRBV20-1 and TRBJ1-1, with a possible D match to TRBD1 (5 bases). The CDR3 is 11 amino acids. The germline V gene has CDR1 DFQATT and CDR2 SNEGSKA (reference sequence). The CDR3 nucleotides are TGCAGAGGGGTCGGGGGGACTGAAGCTTTCTTT. Protein sequence: CRGVGGTEAFF.

The chain is built from TRBV2 and TRBJ2-3; possibly TRBD2 for D (6 bases). The CDR3 covers 14 residues. V shed 6 bases and J shed 8 bases, with 18 bases lying between them. Germline V lookup: CDR1 SNHLY, CDR2 FYNNEI. The CDR3 DNA reads TGTGCCAGCAGACTAGCAGGAGGGGCAGGTACGCAGTATTTT. This translates into CASRLAGGAGTQYF.

V usage is TRBV20-1 and J usage is TRBJ2-3, with 7 bases lining up with TRBD2. CDR1 and CDR2 from the germline V gene are DFQATT and SNEGSKA (reference sequence). Losses at the gene ends were 3 bases for V and 0 bases for J; bases not matched to a gene: 9. This CDR3 is 16 amino acids long. As DNA, the CDR3 is TGCAGTGCTAGTCCTCTTGCTAGCGGTAGCACAGATACGCAGTATTTT. It translates to CSASPLASGSTDTQYF.

The rearrangement uses TRBV7-6 and TRBJ1-3; no reliable D call. V was pared by 5 bases and J by 4 bases, with 9 bases between. Germline CDR1 SGHVS, CDR2 FNYEAQ. CDR3 length: 13 amino acids. The CDR3 DNA is TGTGCCAGCAGCCCAGTGGTGGGAAACACCATATATTTT. It is translated as CASSPVVGNTIYF. The full variable domain, completed using reference TRBV7-6 and TRBJ1-3, is GAGVSQSPRYKVTKRGQDVALRCDPISGHVSLYWYRQALGQGPEFLTYFNYEAQQDKSGLPNDRFSAERPEGSISTLTIQRTEQRDSAMYRCASSPVVGNTIYFGEGSWLTVV.

J is TRBJ1-1 and V is TRBV10-3; D is undetermined. Between the trimmed V and J ends, which lost 11 bases and 0 bases, there was a span of 13 bases. Germline CDR1 reads ENHRY; CDR2 reads SYGVKD. The CDR3 covers 13 residues. The CDR3 here is CAACGEVNTEAFF. Here the CDR3 DNA reads TGTGCCGCCTGTGGGGAGGTGAACACTGAAGCTTTCTTT.

This clonotype was seen at least ten times. The J gene is TRBJ2-7, the V gene TRBV5-1, with TRBD1 matching over 9 bases. CDR3 length equals 13 residues. Germline CDR1 SGHRS, CDR2 YFSETQ. Trimming took 4 bases from V and 3 from J; bases not matched to a gene: 2. Here the CDR3 reads CASSRTGVYEQYF. The DNA of the CDR3 is TGCGCCAGCAGCCGGACAGGGGTCTACGAGCAGTACTTC.

This clonotype was detected once. As the CDR3 is not closed by the conserved phenylalanine or tryptophan, this likely results from a read error. The limits of the CDR3 on the DNA are not certain, so only TCRdb's listed CDR3 is given. This chain links TRBV25-1 with TRBJ2-1; the D call TRBD1 from the table was never checked on the DNA. Both ends counted, the CDR3 spans 15 residues. Germline V gene sequence: CDR1 MGHDK, CDR2 SYGVNS. The CDR3: CASSESGQSSNERFL.